A selection of T cell receptor beta chains follows, all from one sample in a study of cytomegalovirus exposure and HLA in healthy donors. Sequencing was performed with immunoSEQ multiplex PCR; in TCRdb, only in-frame clones are kept and a portion is missing. The sample has 110,000 to 150,000 clones; about 81% are singletons. Specimen: PBMCs. The receptors shown here come from a man younger than 40 in good health and CMV-seronegative. Each CDR3 is given with its conserved first and last residue. A D gene is named only where the DNA matches it firmly. Clone size is given for some rows only: seen once, a few or many times, or a class if the clone is expanded.

V	D	size	J	CDR3	DNA
TRBV5-6	NA	NA	TRBJ2-7	CASSWSRGDEQYF	TGTGCCAGCAGCTGGAGTCGCGGGGACGAGCAGTACTTC
TRBV28	NA	NA	TRBJ2-1	CASKRLTGNPYNEQFF	TGTGCCAGCAAAAGATTAACAGGGAACCCTTACAATGAGCAGTTCTTC
TRBV5-4	TRBD1	NA	TRBJ2-7	CASSPRDSGGEQYF	TGTGCCAGCAGCCCCCGGGACAGCGGAGGCGAGCAGTACTTC
TRBV7-9	TRBD1	few	TRBJ1-3	CASSFGTDGNTIYF	TGTGCCAGCAGCTTTGGGACAGACGGAAACACCATATATTTT
TRBV14	NA	NA	TRBJ2-7	CASSQEQLYEQYF	TGTGCCAGCAGCCAAGAACAGTTATACGAGCAGTACTTC
TRBV28	TRBD1	once	TRBJ2-5	CASSRLDRDQETQYF	TGTGCCAGCAGTCGGCTCGACAGGGATCAAGAGACCCAGTACTTC
TRBV5-5	NA	NA	TRBJ1-5	CASSRAHGLNQPQHF	TGTGCCAGCAGCCGCGCTCATGGACTTAATCAGCCCCAGCATTTT
TRBV5-8	NA	NA	TRBJ1-1	CASSLKRDTEAFF	TGTGCCAGCAGCTTGAAACGGGACACTGAAGCTTTCTTT
TRBV9	NA	NA	TRBJ2-5	CASSDIGETQYF	TGTGCCAGCAGCGACATCGGGGAGACCCAGTACTTC
TRBV5-4	TRBD2	NA	TRBJ2-1	CASSLRTSGGNEQFF	TGTGCCAGCAGTCTTAGGACTAGCGGGGGCAATGAGCAGTTCTTC
TRBV21-1	NA	NA	TRBJ1-1	CASSKRGGVPEAFF	TGTGCCAGCAGCAAAAGAGGAGGGGTACCTGAAGCTTTCTTT
TRBV25-1	NA	NA	TRBJ2-3	CASSDSGTPSTDTQYF	TGTGCCAGCAGTGATTCTGGGACACCGAGCACAGATACGCAGTATTTT
TRBV5-5	NA	few	TRBJ1-1	CASSLVPGMNTEAFF	TGTGCCAGCAGCTTGGTTCCCGGGATGAACACTGAAGCTTTCTTT
TRBV14	TRBD1	NA	TRBJ2-7	CASSPTLQGYEQYF	TGTGCCAGCAGCCCCACCTTACAGGGGTACGAGCAGTACTTC
TRBV11-3	NA	NA	TRBJ2-5	CASSSRAGETQYF	TGTGCCAGCAGCTCCAGGGCCGGAGAGACCCAGTACTTC
TRBV28	TRBD2	NA	TRBJ2-5	CASSYGLAASGETQYF	TGTGCCAGCAGTTATGGACTAGCGGCCTCGGGAGAGACCCAGTACTTC
TRBV6-6	TRBD1	NA	TRBJ1-2	CAGRDSTSYGYTF	TGTGCCGGACGGGACAGCACTAGCTATGGCTACACCTTC
TRBV7-3	NA	NA	TRBJ2-2	CASSLQGSNGELFF	TGTGCCAGCAGCTTACAGGGTAGTAACGGGGAGCTGTTTTTT
TRBV5-1	TRBD1	NA	TRBJ2-1	CASSSGTGRSNEQFF	TGCGCCAGCAGCTCTGGGACAGGGCGTAGTAATGAGCAGTTCTTC